Below are 19 T cell receptor beta chains sequenced from a single sample in a study of T-cell reconstitution after alpha-beta-depleted transplantation in children. Using unique molecular identifiers, the investigators prepared the TCRbeta library. TCRdb used MiXCR to reprocess the PCR reads, holding one entry per CDR3 protein. The sample has approximately 590,000 distinct CDR3 sequences, about 10% seen once. The source material was PBMCs from the stem cell graft donor, sampled from the stem cell graft. The receptor source for this set is a human donor who donated a stem cell graft to a child with acute myeloid leukemia.

The V gene is TRBV6-1, the J gene TRBJ2-5, with D maybe TRBD2 (6 bases). The CDR3 length is 14 residues. Trimming took off 8 bases at V and 4 bases at J, with 17 bases between the two ends. Germline lookup yields CDR1 MNHNS and CDR2 SASEGT. The CDR3 spells CASRRGLLSETQYF. For the CDR3, the DNA is TGTGCCAGCCGGCGCGGACTACTTTCAGAGACCCAGTACTTC.

The rearrangement links TRBV11-2 to TRBJ2-1; 11 nucleotides match TRBD2. CDR1 is SGHAT and CDR2 is FQNNGV in the germline V gene. V gave up 5 bases and J gave up 6 bases; unmatched junction bases: 9. The CDR3 contains 16 residues. CDR3 DNA: TGTGCCAGCAGCCTCATCCAGGGACTAGCGGTCAATGAGCAGTTCTTC. Translation: CASSLIQGLAVNEQFF.

This clonotype was seen more than once but under ten times. The chain carries TRBV6-5 and TRBJ1-2, with D possibly TRBD1 on 5 matching bases. The CDR3 spans 15 residues. The V gene lost 2 bases and the J gene lost 1 base, with 11 bases spanning the gap. In germline, CDR1 is MNHEY, CDR2 SVGAGI. The CDR3 DNA sequence: TGTGCCAGCAGTTACCTCGCAGGGTATAACTATGGCTACACCTTC. Amino acid sequence: CASSYLAGYNYGYTF.

Ten or more counts support this clonotype. The V gene is TRBV6-5, the J gene TRBJ2-7, with D perhaps matching TRBD1 or TRBD2 (6 bases each). Trimming took off 4 bases at V and 3 bases at J, with 19 bases between the two ends. The CDR3 runs 16 residues. Germline V CDR1 and CDR2: MNHEY, SVGAGI. CDR3 residues: CASSFQQGGLNYEQYF. CDR3 nucleotides: TGTGCCAGCAGTTTTCAACAGGGAGGCCTAAACTACGAGCAGTACTTC.

This clonotype was seen a handful of times. The rearrangement joins TRBV7-9 to TRBJ1-2; 7 bases map to TRBD1. Germline trimming cut 2 bases from V and 6 bases from J; bases unmatched to any gene: 3. The CDR3 covers 13 residues. Germline CDR1 reads SEHNR; CDR2 reads FQNEAQ (reference sequence). The CDR3 DNA reads TGTGCCAGCAGCTTAAAGGGGGCGCATGGCTACACCTTC. Encoded protein: CASSLKGAHGYTF.

This clonotype showed up just a few times. The chain employs TRBV30 and TRBJ2-7; D is uncertain. In germline, CDR1 is GTSNPN, CDR2 SVGIG (reference sequence). The CDR3 is made up of 12 amino acids. The V end lost 6 bases, the J end lost 4 bases, and 13 bases lay between the germline ends. The CDR3 sequence is CACSYQKYEQYF. The CDR3 region has the DNA TGTGCCTGCTCTTATCAGAAGTACGAGCAGTACTTC.

This clonotype was picked up a small number of times. V and J are TRBV21-1 and TRBJ2-1; the D call in the table, TRBD1, was not verified against the DNA. TRBV21-1 has pseudogene status. This CDR3 comprises 18 residues. CDR3: CASSKEDTYGRSYNEQFF. Here the CDR3 DNA reads TGTGCCAGCAGCAAAGAGGACACTTATGGAAGGTCCTACAATGAGCAGTTCTTC.

The chain has TRBV15 and TRBJ2-7; 7 nucleotides agree with TRBD1. From germline, CDR1 is LNHNV and CDR2 YYDKDF (reference sequence). J was trimmed by 2 bases and V by 2 bases; bases with no gene match: 6. The CDR3 loop spans 15 amino acids. CDR3 protein: CATSRLDRLTYEQYF. Here the CDR3 DNA reads TGTGCCACCAGCAGACTGGACAGGCTAACCTACGAGCAGTACTTC.

This clonotype was seen at least ten times. The gene calls are TRBV3-1 and TRBJ2-3; no firm D call. Germline CDR1 reads LGHDT; CDR2 reads YNNKEL (reference sequence). The CDR3 totals 15 residues. V shed 1 base and J shed 2 bases, with 10 bases lying between them. CDR3 sequence reads: CASSQAGTITDTQYF. In DNA, the CDR3 is TGTGCCAGCAGCCAAGCGGGCACCATCACAGATACGCAGTATTTT.

There are a few counts of this clonotype. V is TRBV25-1 and J is TRBJ1-2; D remains ambiguous. This CDR3 is 12 amino acids long. V was cut by 4 bases and J by 8 bases, with 11 bases left in between. CDR1 and CDR2 from the germline V gene are MGHDK and SYGVNS. The CDR3 DNA sequence: TGTGCCAGCAGTGGCCAGGCGGGAGGCTACACCTTC. Amino acids: CASSGQAGGYTF.

This clonotype was picked up many times. This rearrangement joins TRBV27 to TRBJ2-3; the D gene could be TRBD1 or TRBD2 (6 bases each). Trimming took off 3 bases at V and 4 bases at J, with 20 bases between the two ends. Germline V gene sequence: CDR1 MNHEY, CDR2 SMNVEV (reference sequence). The CDR3 covers 17 residues. Here the CDR3 reads CASSFLRRGVPPDTQYF. DNA of the CDR3: TGTGCCAGCAGTTTCCTGCGGAGGGGGGTTCCCCCAGATACGCAGTATTTT.

In its sample, this clonotype was seen a few times. V usage is TRBV14 and J usage is TRBJ1-6; a weak D match, TRBD1 (6 bases). CDR1 and CDR2 from the germline V gene are SGHDN and FVKESK. This CDR3 comprises 16 residues. Trimming cost V 4 bases and J 7 bases, with 17 bases left between them. CDR3 coding DNA: TGTGCCAGCAGCCTCTACGGCAGGGGTTCCAATTCACCCCTCCACTTT. Translated, it gives CASSLYGRGSNSPLHF.

This clonotype was picked up a small number of times. CDR3 bases: TGTGCCAGCAGTGAGGGAAGACAGGCGGTTGAGACCCAGTACTTC. As protein: CASSEGRQAVETQYF. The chain combines TRBV25-1 with TRBJ2-5, with a weak D call TRBD1 (6 bases). This CDR3 is 15 amino acids long. V was cut by 3 bases and J by 5 bases, with 16 bases left in between. In germline, CDR1 is MGHDK, CDR2 SYGVNS.

V gene TRBV20-1 combines with J gene TRBJ2-6, with a possible D match to TRBD2 (6 bases). The CDR3 contains 17 residues. V lost 0 bases to trimming and J lost 0 bases, with 12 bases between them. Germline V gives CDR1 DFQATT, CDR2 SNEGSKA (reference sequence). CDR3 sequence reads: CSARDPRGASGANVLTF. The CDR3 nucleotides read TGCAGTGCTAGAGATCCGCGGGGAGCCTCTGGGGCCAACGTCCTGACTTTC.

This clonotype was found a few times. V is TRBV7-2 and J is TRBJ2-7, with no clear D. Trimming stripped 4 bases from V and 0 bases from J, with 13 bases between. The CDR3 totals 15 residues. Per the germline V gene, CDR1 is SGHTA and CDR2 is FQGNSA. The CDR3 bases are TGTGCCAGCAGCTCCTGGGGATACCGCTCCTACGAGCAGTACTTC. As protein: CASSSWGYRSYEQYF.

A few counts support this clonotype. The rearrangement uses TRBV11-2 and TRBJ2-3; 7 bases match TRBD2. V lost 3 bases, J lost 1 base, and 10 bases stayed unmatched. This CDR3 has 17 residues. Germline V gene lookup returns CDR1 SGHAT and CDR2 FQNNGV. In nucleotides, the CDR3 is TGTGCCAGCAGCTTTCTGGGAGGGCCCCTCCGCACAGATACGCAGTATTTT. Translated: CASSFLGGPLRTDTQYF.

This rearrangement joins TRBV2 to TRBJ2-5; no clear D. Germline CDR1 SNHLY, CDR2 FYNNEI. The CDR3 loop spans 12 amino acids. V was trimmed by 2 bases and J by 2 bases, leaving 3 bases between them. This CDR3 is CASSESQETQYF. CDR3 coding DNA: TGTGCCAGCAGTGAATCTCAAGAGACCCAGTACTTC.

This clonotype was observed at least ten times. J is TRBJ2-3 and V is TRBV5-5; D unclear. Trimming took 0 bases from V and 5 from J, leaving 10 bases between them. The CDR3 has 14 residues. CDR1 is SGHKS, CDR2 YYEKEE, per germline (reference sequence). CDR3 sequence reads: CASSLEVVLDTQYF. The CDR3 region has the DNA TGTGCCAGCAGCTTGGAGGTAGTATTAGATACGCAGTATTTT.

This chain joins TRBV12-3 or TRBV12-4 and TRBJ2-1, with 10 bases lining up with TRBD2. The J segment lost 3 bases and the V segment lost 6 bases, leaving 8 bases of the junction unmatched. The CDR3 has 16 amino acids. CDR3 nucleotide sequence: TGTGCCAGCAGATCGGCTAGCGGGAGTATCTACAATGAGCAGTTCTTC. Translation gives CASRSASGSIYNEQFF.